Below, one T cell receptor (beta chain) is given with its context. This clone's antigen is unknown. There are no base qualities to consult, and no much larger clone falls within one base. These data come from a study of cytomegalovirus exposure and HLA in healthy donors (TCRdb year 2017). The study in broad terms: According to an earlier analysis of a few hundred of the donors, 150 million to 200 million T cells yielded 90 million to 140 million unique TCR beta sequences and 276 Gb of sequence data. The aim of the study was to test whether cataloging public T cell receptors could identify signatures of past pathogen exposure. In addition to the first cohort of 650 to 800 subjects, a separate validation cohort of under 150 different subjects was used. The genetic ancestry cluster associated with self-reported Caucasian donors included 81% of the roughly 390 genotyped donors. In the later analysis, no new phenotypic data were used to find candidate immune exposures; instead, reliance was placed on TCR beta sequences and their occurrence across donors. Alongside the repertoire data, information on donor age, sex, ethnicity and CMV serostatus was compiled. Among 300 to 500 genotyped donors of the cohort, an average of about 220,000 unique TCR beta nucleotide sequences was sequenced per donor, of which about 19% were non-productive. In a later genetic analysis, genome-wide SNP genotypes for about 65% of the 666 donors were used, and that subset was treated as a discovery cohort. Roughly 300 gigabases of sequencing data and tens of millions of unique TCR sequences were included in an early release covering about 620 HLA-typed donors. In a later analysis, previously published TCR beta repertoires from several hundred donors were re-analyzed and high-resolution HLA genotyping was added so that TCR occurrence patterns could be studied. The study profiled the T cell repertoires of under 850 subjects by immunosequencing and related them to cytomegalovirus serostatus. Several DR-DQ haplotypes were treated as single units for association and clustering because of strong linkage in the cohort. Class I and class II HLA loci were covered by the typing at four-digit resolution. Every repertoire in the discovery cohort had been generated on one and the same sequencing platform. High-throughput TCR immunosequencing, statistical association of individual TCRs with disease status, and machine learning were combined to predict cytomegalovirus infection status. Typing coverage varied by locus: roughly 629-640 donors for A, B, C, DRB1 and DQB1; roughly 500 for DQA1; over 600 for DPA1; approximately 450 for DPB1. An earlier analysis of approximately 580 of the donors used high-throughput TCR beta sequencing to judge whether each TCR beta V gene segment behaved as functional or pseudogenic. General findings and caveats noted by the study authors: In a later analysis, HLA-associated TCR beta chains were found to be more clonally expanded and to have lower generation probabilities than equally common non-associated chains. According to the authors, the approach could potentially be generalized to other disease states and immunological phenotypes. At a false discovery rate of 0.05, a later analysis linked some 18,000 TCR beta sequences to specific HLA alleles. About 15 rarely observed V segments, including chromosome 9 orphons, were excluded from the earlier analysis of about 610 of the donors because counts were too low. In the study, approximately 160 TCR beta chains were listed as associated with cytomegalovirus. In an earlier analysis of 587 of the donors, most TCR beta V segments appeared in productive rearrangements about 90% or about 30% of the time, broadly matching IMGT annotations. In vitro tests confirmed that three of the cytomegalovirus-associated TCR beta chains recognize cytomegalovirus antigens. A later analysis found that TCR association rates varied across HLA loci, with DRB1 alleles showing the most associated TCRs and HLA-C alleles the fewest. Roughly uniform sequencing depth across donors was assumed in presence/absence analyses, although this assumption may not hold. HLA typing was unavailable for some donors at each locus, so association tests used only the typed subset. According to a later genetic analysis, donors in an Asian-associated ancestry cluster had fewer N-insertions in productive TCRs than the roughly 660-donor mean. In this cohort, only TCR beta chains were sequenced, and detectable features were limited by the absence of alpha or paired-chain data. The 87-base-pair reads could not distinguish some IMGT-functional V segments, including TRBV6-2 and TRBV6-3, so those segments were excluded. The only immune exposure information available for the cohort was CMV serostatus. While some public TCRs were present in many individuals, most TCR sequences turned up only very rarely across donors. An association between a missense DCLRE1C variant and V-gene and J-gene trimming of TCR beta chains was found in a later genetic analysis and replicated in an independent cohort. A cluster of highly shared sequence variants was judged likely to be a technical artifact of the sequencing pipeline. Linkage disequilibrium might explain the correlated functional status among segregating V segments, but an unknown experimental factor could not be ruled out. In a later analysis, most CMV-associated TCR beta chains were found to appear HLA-restricted, with HLA associations seemingly driven largely by CMV exposure. A further reported finding was that TCR beta sequences accurately predicted the HLA-A and HLA-B alleles for most subjects in the first cohort. Cytomegalovirus status was reported to be diagnosed by the classifier with high specificity and sensitivity in both the original and validation cohorts. A later analysis reported that several top co-occurrence clusters appeared linked to parvovirus B19, influenza, CMV and Epstein-Barr virus. Assigning TCR associations to individual alleles was difficult when HLA alleles, especially DR and DQ, strongly co-occurred.

Libraries were constructed by the immunoSEQ multiplex PCR assay. The multiplex PCR relied on a mix of 60 forward primers for TCR Vbeta segments and 13 reverse primers for TCR Jbeta segments. A multiplex PCR assay on genomic DNA amplified the CDR3 region of rearranged TCR beta genes. Amplified TCR beta libraries were sequenced as 87-base-pair reads on the Illumina HiSeq System. Turning to the authors' computational methods: In a later analysis, some 80 million unique TCR beta chains were counted across the approximately 620 repertoires, and some 10 million of these chains were shared by at least two donors. To remove PCR and sequencing errors, raw reads were error-corrected and collapsed into unique sequences using a nearest-neighbor algorithm that merged closely related sequences. CDR3 sequences were aligned to IMGT reference sequences to assign V, D and J gene segments. Each retained sequence needed at least a six-nucleotide match to both a V gene segment and a J gene segment. Rearrangements were classified as productive when the CDR3 lacked stop codons and remained in frame with V and J, and all other rearrangements were classified as non-productive. CDR3 was defined according to IMGT convention as the region running from the second conserved V-encoded cysteine to the conserved J-encoded phenylalanine. The earlier analysis of some 540 of the donors excluded any sequence lacking an unambiguous match to a single V gene segment. In an earlier analysis of some 590 of the donors, a V segment was called functional when productive rearrangements were above 56.7%, and segregating when the standard deviation between donors exceeded 5%. A statistical classification framework was built for diagnosing cytomegalovirus status from the catalog of TCR beta chain sequences. In a later analysis, TCR nucleotide sequences were compared against IMGT/GENE-DB human TR gene sequences so that V and J genes could be assigned. A later analysis assigned CDR3 sequences and most-parsimonious VDJ recombination scenarios with the TCRdist pipeline. In a later analysis, each TCR beta chain was defined by its CDR3 amino acid sequence together with its V-gene family, and reads without a unique V-gene family were excluded. In a later analysis, 450 to 600 highly shared, low-generation-probability nucleotide sequences were removed to address suspected cross-contamination and a sequencing artifact. A later analysis calculated a clonal expansion index for each public chain from normalized within-repertoire ranks of inferred template counts. Generation probabilities in a later analysis came from a VDJ recombination model fitted to out-of-frame rearrangements, and those results were checked against IGoR. In a later analysis, TCR-TCR, TCR-HLA and TCR-CMV co-occurrence was scored with hypergeometric tests, and a repertoire-size bias correction was applied to TCR pairs. False discovery rates were estimated in a later analysis by permuting HLA or CMV assignments 20 times. In a later analysis, co-occurring TCRs were grouped using DBSCAN, with TCRdist sequence similarity added in when clustering inside HLA-allele-positive subsets. Repertoires with fewer than 30,000 or more than 120,000 public chains, plus five repertoires with anomalous nucleotide sharing, were excluded from co-occurrence clustering. The source is immuneACCESS, and TCRdb retained only in-frame sequences with V and J called. Part of the clones is not carried over; for the studies checked, unresolved V genes explain less than half of this, and the remainder is unexplained. The V and J calls and clone size were taken over from that table, and D and trimming were inferred from the DNA. In all, the sample holds 100,000 to 150,000 clones, and around 72% of those were seen once. The top ten clonotypes cover less than 2% of the sample.

From the germline V gene, CDR1 is MNHEY and CDR2 is SVGAGI. The CDR3 covers 15 residues, taking in both the cysteine and the phenylalanine. The kept DNA is CDR3 alone, 45 bases in frame from the first base. V was cut back by 4 bases and J by 9 bases, leaving a gap of 16 bases between them. The cohort was made up of around 720 healthy bone marrow donors. Cohort members were all nominally healthy when sampled, although unrecorded immune exposures were likely present. The donor tested CMV seronegative and was one of the 352 seronegative cohort members. Each donor provided a peripheral blood sample, and peripheral blood mononuclear cells were used for TCR beta sequencing. Genomic DNA was extracted from the blood cell samples with the Qiagen DNeasy Blood Extraction Kit.

Sequenced: PBMCs. The V and J genes are TRBV6-5 and TRBJ1-6; a weak D assignment points to TRBD1 (6 bases agree). This TCR was recovered from a middle-aged woman in good health and CMV-seronegative. The CDR3 protein: CASSSFDRWGSPLHF. The DNA reads as follows: TGTGCCAGCAGTTCTTTCGACAGGTGGGGTTCACCCCTCCACTTT.